This record looks at one TCR beta chain sequence and its context. The antigen is undetermined. These data are taken from a study of PD-L1 blockade in urothelial cancer. Study summary: Blood drawn 3 weeks (second dose) and 6 weeks after treatment start was analyzed. Study outcomes and limitations: Patients with durable benefit had greater blood expansion of tumor-associated TCR clones 3 weeks into treatment.

Sequencing used immunoSEQ multiplex PCR; TCRdb keeps in-frame clones, though not all of them. The table lists around 82,000 clones, around 84% of them singletons, with approximately 2.1% in the top ten. In germline, CDR1 is SEHNR, CDR2 FQNEAQ (reference sequence). Between the trimmed V and J ends, which lost 6 bases and 3 bases, there was a span of 14 bases. The CDR3 is 15 residues long. As to time point: pretreatment peripheral blood. Locally advanced or metastatic urothelial carcinoma affected the patients. The receptor was derived from a man aged 55 to 69 with urothelial cancer. This chain links TRBV7-9 with TRBJ1-4, with no clear D. The input for sequencing was PBMCs, taken around atezolizumab (anti-PD-L1) treatment. CDR3: CASSSTVVPNEKLFF. The CDR3 DNA reads TGTGCCAGCAGTTCCACGGTGGTGCCTAATGAAAAACTGTTTTTT. The full variable domain, completed using reference TRBV7-9 and TRBJ1-4, is DTGVSQNPRHKITKRGQNVTFRCDPISEHNRLYWYRQTLGQGPEFLTYFQNEAQLEKSRLLSDRFSAERPKGSFSTLEIQRTEQGDSAMYLCASSSTVVPNEKLFFGSGTQLSVL.